This entry describes one T cell receptor beta chain. Its antigen remains unknown. This sample was taken from a study of OX40 agonist ivuxolimab in advanced cancers. Study background: Administration of intravenous ivuxolimab to patients occurred every 2 weeks at 0.01 to 10 mg/kg.

Method: immunoSEQ multiplex PCR; TCRdb's copy keeps in-frame clones and lacks some. The repertoire holds approximately 68,000 clones, with approximately 86% as singletons. Findings of the study overall: Dosing at 0.1 to 3.0 mg/kg was accompanied by clonal expansion of CD4+ and CD8+ blood T cells by week 6. The authors did not determine the antigen specificity of the expanded peripheral T cells. Mean expanded clone counts were higher in CD8+ than CD4+ T cells.

The TCR comes from an adult with an advanced solid tumor such as melanoma, head and neck, liver or kidney cancer. This specimen consisted of CD4+ or CD8+ T cells sorted from blood, obtained in a trial of the OX40 agonist ivuxolimab.

CDR3 loop: CASSPNSGSYNEQFF. CDR3 bases: TGTGCCAGCTCACCTAACTCAGGCTCTTACAATGAGCAGTTCTTC. The chain combines TRBV18 with TRBJ2-1; D is unclear. Looked up from germline, CDR1 is KGHSH and CDR2 is LQKENI. The CDR3 has 15 residues. Trimming left V 3 bases short and J 4 bases short, with 13 bases between.